These 28 T cell receptor beta chains were all obtained from the same sample, sequenced in a study of cytomegalovirus exposure and HLA in healthy donors. In the PCR, 60 Vbeta and 13 Jbeta primers were used. The method was immunoSEQ multiplex PCR; TCRdb's version includes in-frame clones alone and lacks a portion of them. The table includes tens of thousands of clones, about 75% detected once. The sample comprised PBMCs. Receptors originate from a man in his 70s in good health and CMV-seronegative.

The chain joins TRBV11-2 to TRBJ2-3, with D uncertain. Germline CDR1 and CDR2: SGHAT and FQNNGV. CDR3 length: 17 residues. With 2 bases removed from V and 2 bases from J, the gap between germline ends came to 17 bases. The CDR3 region is CASSLTVSTTNTDTQYF. CDR3 in DNA: TGTGCCAGCAGCTTAACGGTTTCGACAACAAACACAGATACGCAGTATTTT.

The chain is built from TRBV5-1 and TRBJ2-7, with TRBD1 matching over 8 bases. The trim removed 3 bases at V and 4 bases at J, leaving 6 bases unmatched. Germline values: CDR1 SGHRS, CDR2 YFSETQ. The CDR3 runs to 14 residues. The DNA of the CDR3 is TGCGCCAGCAGCTCTACAGGGGGGTCTTACGAGCAGTACTTC. The encoded protein is CASSSTGGSYEQYF.

In its sample, this clone was seen once. One junction end does not reproduce the germline sequence, and a read error may be involved. V usage is TRBV7-9 and J usage is TRBJ1-2; D is uncertain. From germline, CDR1 is SEHNR and CDR2 FQNEAQ (reference sequence). The CDR3 totals 14 residues. CDR3 protein: CSSSLEQERNGYTF. In nucleotides, the CDR3 is TGTTCCAGCAGCTTAGAGCAGGAAAGGAATGGCTACACCTTC.

The J gene is TRBJ2-1, the V gene TRBV5-1; D might be TRBD1 (5 bases). CDR1 SGHRS and CDR2 YFSETQ come from the germline V gene. The V and J ends lost 0 bases and 8 bases respectively, with 18 bases between them. The CDR3 extends over 16 amino acids. CDR3 amino acids: CASSLANWGQVYEQFF. Written as DNA, the CDR3 is TGCGCCAGCAGCTTGGCCAATTGGGGCCAGGTCTATGAGCAGTTCTTC.

The J gene is TRBJ2-5, the V gene TRBV10-2, with a possible D match to TRBD2 (5 bases). CDR3 length: 14 residues. Germline V gene lookup returns CDR1 WSHSY and CDR2 SAAADI. V was pared by 3 bases and J by 5 bases, with 13 bases between. The chain's CDR3 is CASSESGNGETQYF. The CDR3 DNA reads TGCGCCAGCAGTGAATCGGGGAATGGGGAGACCCAGTACTTC.

The rearrangement joins TRBV5-1 to TRBJ2-7; 8 nucleotides match TRBD1. This CDR3 comprises 17 residues. J was trimmed by 3 bases and V by 4 bases; bases with no gene match: 15. In germline, CDR1 is SGHRS, CDR2 YFSETQ. CDR3 DNA: TGCGCCAGCAGCCGAAAACAGGGGGAGTTTTCGGGCTACGAGCAGTACTTC. Translated: CASSRKQGEFSGYEQYF.

The table lists this clone with a few counts. The chain joins TRBV28 to TRBJ2-1; 7 bases fit TRBD2. CDR1 MDHEN and CDR2 SYDVKM come from the germline V gene. The CDR3 runs 14 residues. Germline trimming cut 4 bases from V and 0 bases from J; bases unmatched to any gene: 0. The CDR3 DNA reads TGTGCCAGCAGTTGGGGGGGCTCCTACAATGAGCAGTTCTTC. Protein: CASSWGGSYNEQFF.

This sequence joins TRBV9 and TRBJ1-1, with D tentatively TRBD1 (5 bases). The V end lost 4 bases, the J end lost 8 bases, and 21 bases lay between the germline ends. This CDR3 is built from 15 residues. Germline V gene lookup returns CDR1 SGDLS and CDR2 YYNGEE. The CDR3 spells CASSPAQGGGLEAFF. CDR3 DNA sequence: TGTGCCAGCAGCCCTGCTCAGGGCGGGGGTTTGGAAGCTTTCTTT. The variable domain in full, completed from reference TRBV9 and TRBJ1-1, reads DSGVTQTPKHLITATGQRVTLRCSPRSGDLSVYWYQQSLDQGLQFLIQYYNGEERAKGNILERFSAQQFPDLHSELNLSSLELGDSALYFCASSPAQGGGLEAFFGQGTRLTVV.

Here the CDR3 reads CASSMGTGSSYEQYF. DNA for the CDR3: TGTGCCAGTAGTATGGGGACAGGGAGCTCCTACGAGCAGTACTTC. The chain couples TRBV19 to TRBJ2-7; 9 bases map to TRBD1. The CDR3 is 15 amino acids. V trimming: 3 bases; J trimming: 0 bases; junction bases outside the gene matches: 3. Germline lookup yields CDR1 LNHDA and CDR2 SQIVND (reference sequence).

In DNA form, the CDR3 reads TGTGCCAGCAGCCCCCGGACAGGGGCCCAGCCCCAGCATTTT. Translated: CASSPRTGAQPQHF. This chain uses TRBV7-2 with TRBJ1-5, with 9 bases fitting TRBD1. CDR3 length: 14 amino acids. CDR1 and CDR2 (germline): SGHTA, FQGNSA. The ends lost 5 bases at V and 7 bases at J; junction bases unmatched: 6. Full variable domain (missing parts from reference TRBV7-2 and TRBJ1-5): GAGVSQSPSNKVTEKGKDVELRCDPISGHTALYWYRQSLGQGLEFLIYFQGNSAPDKSGLPSDRFSAERTGGSVSTLTIQRTQQEDSAVYLCASSPRTGAQPQHFGDGTRLSIL.

This clone was recorded a few times. The gene calls are TRBV6-1 and TRBJ2-1, with TRBD2 matching over 8 bases. The CDR3 has 16 residues. The V and J ends lost 2 bases and 4 bases, in that order; junction bases with no gene match: 7. Germline-derived CDR1 and CDR2 are MNHNS and SASEGT. The CDR3 region is CASSESAGDYYNEQFF. The CDR3 nucleotides are TGTGCCAGCAGTGAATCAGCGGGGGACTATTACAATGAGCAGTTCTTC.

This clone occurred once. The rearrangement uses TRBV27 and TRBJ2-4, with TRBD2 matching over 12 bases. The CDR3 length is 19 residues. Germline trimming cut 5 bases from V and 1 base from J; bases unmatched to any gene: 12. Per the germline V gene, CDR1 is MNHEY and CDR2 is SMNVEV (reference sequence). Here the CDR3 reads CASSPRTSGARFAKNIQYF. As DNA, the CDR3 is TGTGCCAGCAGTCCCCGGACTAGCGGGGCCCGGTTTGCCAAAAACATTCAGTACTTC.

CDR3 DNA sequence: TGCGCCAGCAGCCAAAGTAGGGGCACTAATGAAAAACTGTTTTTT. This sequence encodes CASSQSRGTNEKLFF. The chain joins TRBV4-1 to TRBJ1-4; a weak D match, TRBD1 (5 bases). This CDR3 has 15 amino acids. Looked up from germline, CDR1 is MGHRA and CDR2 is YSYEKL. V was clipped by 2 bases and J by 2 bases, with 9 bases between them.

CDR3 amino acids: CASSQEAGSYNSPLHF. The CDR3 bases are TGTGCCAGCAGCCAAGAGGCAGGGTCCTATAATTCACCCCTCCACTTT. The V gene is TRBV4-2, the J gene TRBJ1-6; D may be TRBD1 (5 bases). Germline assignment: CDR1 LGHNA and CDR2 YNFKEQ. This CDR3 contains 16 residues. Between the trimmed V and J ends, which lost 0 bases and 1 base, there was a span of 7 bases.

This clone was recorded once. The gene calls are TRBV28 and TRBJ2-1; 13 bases fit TRBD2. The V and J ends lost 6 bases and 2 bases, in that order; junction bases with no gene match: 4. The CDR3 runs to 16 residues. Germline V gene lookup returns CDR1 MDHEN and CDR2 SYDVKM. The CDR3 protein is CASRPTSGGAYNEQFF. The CDR3 DNA is TGTGCCAGCAGGCCAACTAGCGGGGGGGCCTACAATGAGCAGTTCTTC.

This chain links TRBV6-1 with TRBJ2-7; D is ambiguous. The CDR3 runs 13 residues. With 5 bases removed from V and 3 bases from J, the gap between germline ends came to 11 bases. Germline V lookup: CDR1 MNHNS, CDR2 SASEGT. The chain's CDR3 is CASSLRQVYEQYF. In DNA, the CDR3 is TGTGCCAGCAGTTTAAGACAAGTCTACGAGCAGTACTTC.

This clone has more than one count but fewer than ten. The chain links TRBV5-1 to TRBJ2-7; 7 bases are shared with TRBD2. Germline V gene lookup returns CDR1 SGHRS and CDR2 YFSETQ. CDR3 length: 14 amino acids. V trimming: 2 bases; J trimming: 1 base; junction bases outside the gene matches: 3. The DNA for the CDR3 is TGCGCCAGCAGCTTCGGCGGGAGTTCCTACGAGCAGTACTTC. Translation gives CASSFGGSSYEQYF.

V is TRBV6-1 and J is TRBJ1-2; D is undetermined. The CDR3 loop spans 13 amino acids. Between the trimmed V and J ends, which lost 5 bases and 3 bases, there was a span of 10 bases. Germline V gene sequence: CDR1 MNHNS, CDR2 SASEGT. The CDR3 here is CASSYGEDYGYTF. In nucleotides, the CDR3 is TGTGCCAGCAGTTATGGGGAGGACTATGGCTACACCTTC.

This clone has a handful of counts. The chain recombines TRBV14 with TRBJ2-5, with a weak D call TRBD2 (6 bases). Germline V gene sequence: CDR1 SGHDN, CDR2 FVKESK. The CDR3 extends over 13 amino acids. The germline V and J ends were trimmed by 0 bases and 7 bases, with 9 bases remaining between them. This CDR3 is CASSQDLAVTQYF. The CDR3 DNA sequence: TGTGCCAGCAGCCAAGATTTAGCGGTGACCCAGTACTTC.

This clone was observed once. The rearrangement links TRBV9 to TRBJ2-6, with 7 bases identical to TRBD1. V dropped 4 bases and J dropped 4; count of bases not matched to a gene: 2. Germline lookup yields CDR1 SGDLS and CDR2 YYNGEE. The CDR3 contains 14 residues. In DNA, the CDR3 is TGTGCCAGCAGCACGACAGGGGGGGCCAACGTCCTGACTTTC. As protein: CASSTTGGANVLTF.

This clone appeared once. The CDR3 DNA follows: TGCGCCAGCAGCTCAAGAACAGGGCGTGAAGCTTTCTTT. Amino acid sequence: CASSSRTGREAFF. The chain has TRBV5-1 and TRBJ1-1; possibly TRBD1 for D (6 bases). Trimming removed 3 bases at V and 7 bases at J, with 13 bases between. The V gene's germline CDR1 is SGHRS and CDR2 YFSETQ. CDR3 length: 13 amino acids.

The CDR3 sequence is CARSLCRGLGTF. The CDR3 DNA follows: TGTGCCAGAAGCTTGTGCAGGGGGCTTGGCACCTTC. The chain combines TRBV5-3 with TRBJ1-2; TRBD1 matches 8 bases. TRBV5-3 is treated as an ORF (open reading frame) with a function not yet certain. CDR3 size: 12 residues. V shed 1 base, J shed 13 bases, and the junction held 6 bases outside the gene matches.

The chain links TRBV6-5 to TRBJ1-1; tentative D call: TRBD1 (6 bases). This CDR3 comprises 14 residues. Trimming removed 7 bases at V and 9 bases at J, with 21 bases between. Germline V CDR1 and CDR2: MNHEY, SVGAGI. CDR3 region: CASTYTAQGAKAFF. The CDR3 DNA reads as TGTGCCAGCACCTATACCGCACAGGGAGCTAAAGCTTTCTTT.

The rearrangement links TRBV27 to TRBJ1-5; 8 positions agree with TRBD1. The CDR3 has 15 residues. Germline CDR1 and CDR2: MNHEY and SMNVEV (reference sequence). Unmatched junction bases numbered 9, after V lost 5 bases and J lost 6 bases. The chain's CDR3 is CASSARQGQGQPQHF. CDR3 sequence (DNA): TGTGCCAGCAGTGCCCGACAGGGGCAGGGTCAGCCCCAGCATTTT.

This clone was seen a few times. This chain uses TRBV28 with TRBJ1-1; the D gene is possibly TRBD1 (6 bases). V was shortened by 4 bases and J by 1 base, with 10 bases between the two germline ends. The CDR3 runs 14 residues. Germline values: CDR1 MDHEN, CDR2 SYDVKM. CDR3 residues: CASSSTGTNTEAFF. The CDR3 coding sequence is TGTGCCAGCAGTTCAACAGGGACGAACACTGAAGCTTTCTTT.

This clone was observed a few times. CDR3 DNA: TGTGCCAGCAGCTTGGAAGGGACTAGCGGAAACAATGAGCAGTTCTTC. Amino acid sequence: CASSLEGTSGNNEQFF. The V gene is TRBV5-7, the J gene TRBJ2-1; 11 bases align to TRBD2. TRBV5-7 is designated an ORF whose function remains uncertain. The J segment lost 5 bases and the V segment lost 0 bases, leaving 4 bases of the junction unmatched. The CDR3 has 16 amino acids.

The chain has TRBV4-1 and TRBJ2-5; D ambiguous. Germline CDR1 is MGHRA and CDR2 is YSYEKL. The V gene lost 0 bases and the J gene lost 6 bases, with 8 bases spanning the gap. The length of the CDR3 is 13 residues. The CDR3 reads CASSQDPTKTQYF. CDR3 nucleotides: TGCGCCAGCAGCCAAGATCCGACAAAGACCCAGTACTTC.

CDR3 loop: CASAIQGAGTDTQYF. DNA of the CDR3: TGCGCCAGCGCGATACAGGGGGCCGGCACAGATACGCAGTATTTT. V and J are TRBV5-1 and TRBJ2-3; 9 nucleotides match TRBD1. The length of the CDR3 is 15 residues. Trimming removed 7 bases from V and 1 base from J; junction bases left unmatched: 7. Germline CDR1 SGHRS, CDR2 YFSETQ.